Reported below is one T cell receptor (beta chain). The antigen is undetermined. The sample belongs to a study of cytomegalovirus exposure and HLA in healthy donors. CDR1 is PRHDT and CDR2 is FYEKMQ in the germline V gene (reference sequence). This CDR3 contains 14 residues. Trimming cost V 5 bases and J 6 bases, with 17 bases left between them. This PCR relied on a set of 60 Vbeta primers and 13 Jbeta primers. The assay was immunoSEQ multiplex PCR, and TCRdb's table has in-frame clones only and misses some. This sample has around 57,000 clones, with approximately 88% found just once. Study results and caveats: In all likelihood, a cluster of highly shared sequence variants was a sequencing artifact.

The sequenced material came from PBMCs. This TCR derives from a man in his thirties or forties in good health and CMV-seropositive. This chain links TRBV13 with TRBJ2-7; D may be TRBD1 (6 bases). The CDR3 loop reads CASSLPAGASEQYF. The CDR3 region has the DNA TGTGCCAGCAGCCTCCCGGCAGGGGCGAGCGAGCAGTACTTC.